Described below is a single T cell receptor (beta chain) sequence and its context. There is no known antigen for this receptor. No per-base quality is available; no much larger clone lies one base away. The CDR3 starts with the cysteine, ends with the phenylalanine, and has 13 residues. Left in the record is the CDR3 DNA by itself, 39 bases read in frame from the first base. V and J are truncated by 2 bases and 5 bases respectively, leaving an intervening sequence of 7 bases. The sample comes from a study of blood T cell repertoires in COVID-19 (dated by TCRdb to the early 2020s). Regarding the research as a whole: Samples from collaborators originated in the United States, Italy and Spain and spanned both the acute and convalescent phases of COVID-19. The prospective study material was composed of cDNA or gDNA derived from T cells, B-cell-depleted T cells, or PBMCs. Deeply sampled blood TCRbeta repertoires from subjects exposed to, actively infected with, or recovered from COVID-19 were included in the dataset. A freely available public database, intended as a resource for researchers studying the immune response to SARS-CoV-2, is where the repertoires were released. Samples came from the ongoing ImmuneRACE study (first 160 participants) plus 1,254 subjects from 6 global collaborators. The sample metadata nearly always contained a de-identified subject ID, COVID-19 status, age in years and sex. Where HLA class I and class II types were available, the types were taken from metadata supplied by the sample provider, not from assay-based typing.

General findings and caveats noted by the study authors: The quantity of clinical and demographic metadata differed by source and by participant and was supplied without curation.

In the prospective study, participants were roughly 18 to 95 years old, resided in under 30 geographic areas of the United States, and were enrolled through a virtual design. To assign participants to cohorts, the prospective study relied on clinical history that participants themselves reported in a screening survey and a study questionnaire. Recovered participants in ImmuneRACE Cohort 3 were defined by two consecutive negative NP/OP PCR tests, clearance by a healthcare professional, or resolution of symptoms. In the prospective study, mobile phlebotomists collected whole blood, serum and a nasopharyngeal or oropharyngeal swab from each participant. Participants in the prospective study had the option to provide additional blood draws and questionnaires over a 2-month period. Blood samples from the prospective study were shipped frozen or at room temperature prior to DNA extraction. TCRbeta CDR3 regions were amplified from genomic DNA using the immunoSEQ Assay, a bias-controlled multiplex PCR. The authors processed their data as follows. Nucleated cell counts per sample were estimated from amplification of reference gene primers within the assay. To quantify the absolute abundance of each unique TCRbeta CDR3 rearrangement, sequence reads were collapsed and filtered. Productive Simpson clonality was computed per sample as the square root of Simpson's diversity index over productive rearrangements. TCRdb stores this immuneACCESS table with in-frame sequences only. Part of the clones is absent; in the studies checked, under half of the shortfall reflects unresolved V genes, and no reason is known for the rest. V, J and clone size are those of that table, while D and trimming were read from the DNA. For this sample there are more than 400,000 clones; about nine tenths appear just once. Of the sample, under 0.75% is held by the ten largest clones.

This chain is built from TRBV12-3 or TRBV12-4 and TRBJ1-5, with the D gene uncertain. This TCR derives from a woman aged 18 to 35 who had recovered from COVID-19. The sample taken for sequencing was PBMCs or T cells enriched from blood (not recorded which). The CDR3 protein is CASSLSGYQPQHF. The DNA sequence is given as TGTGCCAGCAGTTTATCGGGTTATCAGCCCCAGCATTTT.